These 18 T cell receptor beta chains were sequenced from one sample in a study of shared clonotypes between healthy human individuals. Profiled with immunoSEQ multiplex PCR; TCRdb holds only in-frame clones, not every one. Found here are around 1.9 million clones, roughly 93% of them singletons; the top ten hold about 1.7%. Naive CD8 cells comprised CD45RO-negative, CCR7-positively selected cells, excluding terminally differentiated effector memory CD45RA+ cells. The specimen was naive CD8+ T cells from PBMCs. These receptor sequences come from a man younger than 35 in good health. Some clones in this sample may be carry-over from other donors' samples.

The genes are TRBV7-9 and TRBJ2-1; TRBD2 aligns across 9 bases. Germline V gene data show CDR1 as SEHNR and CDR2 as FQNEAQ (reference sequence). Germline trimming cut 6 bases from V and 7 bases from J; bases unmatched to any gene: 10. The CDR3 is made up of 15 amino acids. The CDR3 DNA follows: TGTGCCAGCAGGAGCGGGGCGGGAGGGTGGAATGAGCAGTTCTTC. Residues: CASRSGAGGWNEQFF.

The chain has TRBV27 and TRBJ2-7; 9 nucleotides match TRBD1. Germline trimming cut 6 bases from V and 4 bases from J; bases unmatched to any gene: 7. CDR1 and CDR2 from the germline V gene are MNHEY and SMNVEV (reference sequence). The length of the CDR3 is 14 residues. CDR3 sequence reads: CASRAGTGRYEQYF. The CDR3 coding sequence is TGTGCCAGCAGGGCCGGGACAGGGAGGTACGAGCAGTACTTC.

The V and J genes are TRBV10-3 and TRBJ2-1; D not resolved. From germline, CDR1 is ENHRY and CDR2 SYGVKD. The ends were cut back, 6 bases at V and 4 bases at J, with 16 bases in the middle. This CDR3 is built from 15 residues. In DNA, the CDR3 is TGTGCCATCAGCGAAACTGATCACATTTACAATGAGCAGTTCTTC. Translated, it gives CAISETDHIYNEQFF.

The CDR3 sequence: CASSENRGPHTIYF. CDR3 nucleotide sequence: TGTGCCAGCAGTGAAAACCGGGGCCCGCACACCATATATTTT. The chain is built from TRBV2 and TRBJ1-3, with D perhaps TRBD1 (5 bases). This CDR3 comprises 14 residues. Trimming pared 2 bases from V and 8 bases from J, leaving 13 bases between. Germline V gene lookup returns CDR1 SNHLY and CDR2 FYNNEI.

The chain couples TRBV7-9 to TRBJ2-2, with D perhaps matching TRBD1 (6 bases). This CDR3 contains 15 residues. The ends were cut back, 6 bases at V and 6 bases at J, with 17 bases in the middle. Germline V gene sequence: CDR1 SEHNR, CDR2 FQNEAQ (reference sequence). The CDR3 DNA follows: TGTGCCAGCAGACCTCGTTCAGGGGTGCCCGGGGAGCTGTTTTTT. This sequence encodes CASRPRSGVPGELFF.

The chain joins TRBV28 to TRBJ2-7; possibly TRBD1 or TRBD2 for D (5 bases each). CDR1 MDHEN and CDR2 SYDVKM come from the germline V gene. CDR3 length equals 17 residues. The V end was cut by 2 bases, the J end by 0 bases, with 17 bases between. The CDR3 DNA is TGTGCCAGCAGTTTAATCACTGCCGGGGCCCACTCCTACGAGCAGTACTTC. This codes for CASSLITAGAHSYEQYF.

V and J are TRBV18 and TRBJ1-3; D not certain. Per germline, CDR1 KGHSH and CDR2 LQKENI. The CDR3 loop spans 16 amino acids. The V end lost 3 bases, the J end lost 0 bases, and 12 bases lay between the germline ends. CDR3 amino acids: CASSPAGGYSGNTIYF. As DNA, the CDR3 is TGTGCCAGCTCACCGGCCGGCGGTTACTCTGGAAACACCATATATTTT.

This sequence joins TRBV4-1 and TRBJ2-7, with TRBD1 matching 8 bases. The CDR3 runs to 14 residues. Germline CDR1 MGHRA, CDR2 YSYEKL. The trim removed 4 bases at V and 5 bases at J, leaving 7 bases unmatched. The CDR3 DNA follows: TGCGCCAGCAGCCTACGGACAGGGCCCGACGAGCAGTACTTC. Translation: CASSLRTGPDEQYF.

A word on this clone: Other DNA sequences in the same sample also yield this CDR3. The gene calls are TRBV28 and TRBJ2-7; maybe TRBD2 (5 bases). The CDR3 has 13 amino acids. V was pared by 6 bases and J by 2 bases, with 11 bases between. Germline V gene sequence: CDR1 MDHEN, CDR2 SYDVKM. The CDR3 protein is CASSPGGTYEQYF. The CDR3 nucleotides are TGTGCCAGCAGCCCCGGAGGCACCTACGAGCAGTACTTC.

The chain employs TRBV19 and TRBJ2-7; TRBD2 matches at 7 bases. This CDR3 is 15 amino acids long. CDR1 and CDR2 from the germline V gene are LNHDA and SQIVND (reference sequence). Unmatched junction bases numbered 11, after V lost 4 bases and J lost 5 bases. CDR3 region: CASSTSSGRHHEQYF. CDR3 sequence (DNA): TGTGCCAGTAGTACCTCTAGCGGCCGCCACCACGAGCAGTACTTC. The full variable domain, in which reference TRBV19 and TRBJ2-7 provide the parts outside the CDR3, is DGGITQSPKYLFRKEGQNVTLSCEQNLNHDAMYWYRQDPGQGLRLIYYSQIVNDFQKGDIAEGYSVSREKKESFPLTVTSAQKNPTAFYLCASSTSSGRHHEQYFGPGTRLTVT.

The table lists this clone with a count of one. The chain links TRBV9 to TRBJ2-5; the D is unclear. Germline V gene data show CDR1 as SGDLS and CDR2 as YYNGEE. Trimming left V 1 base short and J 5 bases short, with 18 bases between. The CDR3 is 16 amino acids. CDR3 protein: CASSVYGLGNGETQYF. The CDR3 DNA follows: TGTGCCAGCAGCGTATACGGGCTGGGCAATGGGGAGACCCAGTACTTC.

The CDR3 DNA reads TGTGCCAGCACCTCAGGGACTAGCGAGAACACCGGGGAGCTGTTTTTT. It encodes CASTSGTSENTGELFF. The chain uses TRBV27 and TRBJ2-2, with 10 bases identical to TRBD2. The CDR3 is 16 residues long. Per the germline V gene, CDR1 is MNHEY and CDR2 is SMNVEV (reference sequence). J gave up 1 base and V 7 bases, and 6 bases lay outside the gene matches.

V gene TRBV27 combines with J gene TRBJ2-3; D not certain. Deletions cut 0 bases from V and 2 bases from J, with 6 bases between. Germline V gene sequence: CDR1 MNHEY, CDR2 SMNVEV (reference sequence). CDR3 length equals 14 residues. The DNA for the CDR3 is TGTGCCAGCAGTTTATCCCGAGCCACAGATACGCAGTATTTT. This gives the protein CASSLSRATDTQYF.

The V and J genes are TRBV15 and TRBJ1-5, with D perhaps TRBD1 (5 bases). CDR3 size: 19 residues. Germline V gives CDR1 LNHNV, CDR2 YYDKDF (reference sequence). V was clipped by 1 base and J by 0 bases, with 19 bases between them. CDR3 sequence (DNA): TGTGCCACCAGCAGAGTATCCATCGTGGGGGTGGTTAGCAATCAGCCCCAGCATTTT. Amino acids: CATSRVSIVGVVSNQPQHF.

Comment on this clone: This may arise from a read error, as a much more abundant clone is one base away. The V call is TRBV7-9, the J call TRBJ2-7; no definite D call. This CDR3 spans 13 amino acids. The V gene's germline CDR1 is SEHNR and CDR2 FQNEAQ (reference sequence). The DNA for the CDR3 is TGCGCCAGCAGCCAAGGGATCTCCTACGAGCAGTACTTC. Amino acids: CASSQGISYEQYF.

V usage is TRBV19 and J usage is TRBJ2-7, with 7 bases lining up with TRBD1. With V trimmed by 3 bases and J by 2 bases, 4 bases remained unmatched. Germline V gene sequence: CDR1 LNHDA, CDR2 SQIVND (reference sequence). The CDR3 covers 14 residues. CDR3 nucleotides: TGTGCCAGTAGTATTGTCGGGACAGCCTACGAGCAGTACTTC. Translated, it gives CASSIVGTAYEQYF.

The rearrangement joins TRBV4-2 to TRBJ2-7; D ambiguous. There are 12 residues in the CDR3. Germline CDR1 and CDR2: LGHNA and YNFKEQ. V lost 4 bases and J lost 5, with 9 bases in between. The CDR3 protein is CASSPNRNEQYF. CDR3 nucleotides: TGTGCCAGCAGCCCTAACCGAAACGAGCAGTACTTC.

In its sample, this clone was seen a few times. This sequence joins TRBV30 and TRBJ1-5; tentatively, D is TRBD1 (5 bases). Germline assignment: CDR1 GTSNPN and CDR2 SVGIG (reference sequence). Trimming stripped 0 bases from V and 5 bases from J, with 11 bases between. The CDR3 runs 14 residues. The CDR3 region has the DNA TGTGCCTGGAGTGTACGGTCGGGGCATCAGCCCCAGCATTTT. It encodes CAWSVRSGHQPQHF.